The clone carrying this T cell receptor beta chain has just a few counts. The source of the sample is a study of control samples from healthy donors and cancer patients. This CDR3 spans 15 amino acids. The germline V gene encodes CDR1 SNHLY and CDR2 FYNNEI. V was pared by 5 bases and J by 6 bases, with 17 bases between. TCRdb's table, derived via immunoSEQ multiplex PCR, lists solely in-frame clones and lacks some. This table has about 80,000 clones, over 85% appearing once. The clonotype was recovered from a middle-aged man in good health. This sequence joins TRBV2 and TRBJ1-5; D might be TRBD1 (6 bases). Specimen: blood. Written as DNA, the CDR3 is TGTGCCAGCAGTCCGTCGGGGGCGTCGAGTCAGCCCCAGCATTTT. It translates to CASSPSGASSQPQHF.